Detailed here is one TCR beta chain. Antigen specificity is unknown. These data belong to a study of Ad26.COV2.S vaccination and SARS-CoV-2 variants. General study results and limits: Vaccinees showed greater spike-specific TCR breadth than placebo recipients. Placebo and vaccine recipients had non-spike TCR breadth that was similar.

Germline lookup yields CDR1 SGDLS and CDR2 YYNGEE. V dropped 0 bases and J dropped 4 bases, with 10 bases sitting between them. CDR3 length: 14 amino acids. Assay used: immunoSEQ multiplex PCR; TCRdb lists only in-frame clones, some missing. The sample includes roughly 380,000 clones, around 90% seen only once; the top ten take 3% to 5%. The chain uses TRBV9 and TRBJ1-2; D is unresolved. Specimen: peripheral blood, collected after recovery from COVID-19. This receptor was identified in a human donor who had recovered from COVID-19. The CDR3 is CASSVAGDLYGYTF. CDR3 DNA: TGTGCCAGCAGCGTAGCTGGGGATCTCTATGGCTACACCTTC.